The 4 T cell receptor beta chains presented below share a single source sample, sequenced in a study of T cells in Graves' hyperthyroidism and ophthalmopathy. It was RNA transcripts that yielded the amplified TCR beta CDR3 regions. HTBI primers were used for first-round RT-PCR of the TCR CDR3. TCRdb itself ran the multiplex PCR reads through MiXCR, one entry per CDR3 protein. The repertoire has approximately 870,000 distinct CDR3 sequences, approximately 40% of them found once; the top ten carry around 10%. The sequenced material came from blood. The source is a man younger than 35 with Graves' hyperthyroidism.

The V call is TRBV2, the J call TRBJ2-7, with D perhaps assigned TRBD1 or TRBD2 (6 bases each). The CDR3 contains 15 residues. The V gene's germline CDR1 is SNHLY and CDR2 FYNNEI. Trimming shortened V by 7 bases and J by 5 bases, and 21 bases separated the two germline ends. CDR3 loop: CASTPGVGGSNEQYF. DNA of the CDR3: TGTGCCAGCACTCCGGGAGTAGGGGGATCCAACGAGCAGTACTTC.

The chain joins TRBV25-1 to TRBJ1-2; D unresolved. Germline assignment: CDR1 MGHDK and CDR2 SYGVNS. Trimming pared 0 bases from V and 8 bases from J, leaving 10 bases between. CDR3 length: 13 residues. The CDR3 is CASSEYFTGGYTF. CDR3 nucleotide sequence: TGTGCCAGCAGTGAATATTTCACGGGGGGCTACACCTTC.

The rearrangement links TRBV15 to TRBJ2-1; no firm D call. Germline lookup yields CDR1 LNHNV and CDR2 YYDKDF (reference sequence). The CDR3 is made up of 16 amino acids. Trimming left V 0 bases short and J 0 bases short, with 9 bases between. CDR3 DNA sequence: TGTGCCACCAGCAGAGACCCCCCCAGCTCCTACAATGAGCAGTTCTTC. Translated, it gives CATSRDPPSSYNEQFF.

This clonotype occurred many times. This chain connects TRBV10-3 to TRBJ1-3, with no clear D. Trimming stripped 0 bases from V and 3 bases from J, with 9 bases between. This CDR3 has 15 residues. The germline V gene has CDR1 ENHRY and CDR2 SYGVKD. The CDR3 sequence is CAISESQTFGNTIYF. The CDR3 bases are TGTGCCATCAGTGAGTCCCAGACCTTTGGAAACACCATATATTTT.